Sequencing of this TCR beta chain was carried out in a study of blood T cell repertoires in COVID-19. Those enrolled in Seattle joined during active infection and were followed longitudinally afterward. Germline values: CDR1 SGHNT, CDR2 YYREEE (reference sequence). Unmatched junction bases numbered 8, after V lost 4 bases and J lost 4 bases. The CDR3 contains 16 residues. Repertoires were generated with immunoSEQ multiplex PCR, while TCRdb's copy carries only in-frame clones and drops some. The sample records 89,000 or so clones, about 90% being singletons. The clonotype originates from a man between 50 and 59 years old with COVID-19, enrolled during active disease. The sequenced sample was peripheral blood. The genes are TRBV5-4 and TRBJ2-2; 9 positions match TRBD1. The DNA of the CDR3 is TGTGCCAGCAGCAGACAGGGGGAGCGAATCACCGGGGAGCTGTTTTTT. It yields the protein CASSRQGERITGELFF.